The sequence of this T cell receptor (beta chain) was determined in a study of spatial heterogeneity in lung cancer. Study-level background: A consistent excess of beta-chain over alpha-chain sequences was detected. Study results and caveats: Blood carried ubiquitous expanded tumor TCRs more at resection than follow-up.

This clonotype occurred once. Antigen specificity is unknown. This may stem from a read error, because a much larger clone lies one nucleotide away. The CDR3 contains 12 residues. Germline CDR1 reads DFQATT; CDR2 reads SNEGSKA (reference sequence). The V and J ends lost 6 bases and 7 bases respectively, with 16 bases between them. Time point here: sample taken at primary tumor resection. No cells were sorted before sequencing. The whole RNA sequenced was extracted from tumor, nontumor lung or frozen PBMC. On each TCR cDNA molecule, a unique molecular identifier was present. One entry per CDR3 protein results from TCRdb running MiXCR on the 5' RACE reads. The repertoire consists of 15,000 or so distinct CDR3 sequences, with about 21% occurring once and the leading ten covering 15% to 20%.

The sample was PBMCs, taken at surgery. The clonotype was recovered from a female donor with early-stage non-small cell lung cancer. The chain combines TRBV20-1 with TRBJ2-7; D might be TRBD2 (6 bases). The CDR3: CSAGGLWGEQYF. CDR3 bases: TGCAGTGCCGGAGGACTATGGGGGGAGCAGTACTTC.